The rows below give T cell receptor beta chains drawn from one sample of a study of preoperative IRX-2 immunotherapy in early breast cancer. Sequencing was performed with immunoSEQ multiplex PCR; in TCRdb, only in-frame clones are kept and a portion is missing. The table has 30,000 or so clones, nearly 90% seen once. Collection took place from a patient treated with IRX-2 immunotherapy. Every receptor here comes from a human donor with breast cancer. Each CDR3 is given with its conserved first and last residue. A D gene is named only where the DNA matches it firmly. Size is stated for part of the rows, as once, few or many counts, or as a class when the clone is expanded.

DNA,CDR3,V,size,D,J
TGTGCCAGCGGTTCTGGGCCAAAAGAGACCCAGTACTTC,CASGSGPKETQYF,TRBV6-5,once,.,TRBJ2-5
TGTGCTAGTGGTACGGGGCAGAGAAACACTGAAGCTTTCTTT,CASGTGQRNTEAFF,TRBV12-5,once,.,TRBJ1-1
TGCGCCAGCAGCTTGGCCGTGGGGGGGAACACCGGGGAGCTGTTTTTT,CASSLAVGGNTGELFF,TRBV5-1,.,.,TRBJ2-2
TGCAGCGTTGAAGATCGGCTAGCGGGAGCTGAGCAGTTCTTC,CSVEDRLAGAEQFF,TRBV29-1,.,TRBD2,TRBJ2-1
TGTGCCAGCTCACCATCCGAGAATTCACCCCTCCACTTT,CASSPSENSPLHF,TRBV18,.,.,TRBJ1-6
TGTGCTAGTGAGAGGGGACAGGGCAGCACCGGGGAGCTGTTTTTT,CASERGQGSTGELFF,TRBV12-5,.,TRBD1,TRBJ2-2
TGTGCCAGCAGCTTATTAGGGGACATGCAGCGAGGTGGCTACACCTTC,CASSLLGDMQRGGYTF,TRBV7-9,.,.,TRBJ1-2
TGCAGCGTTGCGGGAGGGGCAGATACGCAGTATTTT,CSVAGGADTQYF,TRBV29-1,.,TRBD2,TRBJ2-3
TGTGCCAGCACCAAACCGGGGACAGTCGAGCAGTACTTC,CASTKPGTVEQYF,TRBV6-1,.,TRBD1,TRBJ2-7
TGTGCCAGCCGTCAGGGGGCTTACGGGCAGCCCCAGCATTTT,CASRQGAYGQPQHF,TRBV28,.,TRBD1,TRBJ1-5
TGTGCTAGTGGTTCGACGGGGGATACGCAGTATTTT,CASGSTGDTQYF,TRBV12-5,.,.,TRBJ2-3
TGCAGCGTCACCAGGGGGGGCGCTGAAGCTTTCTTT,CSVTRGGAEAFF,TRBV29-1,.,TRBD1,TRBJ1-1
TGCGCCAGCAGCTTCGGAGGGGTTACCTACAATGAGCAGTTCTTC,CASSFGGVTYNEQFF,TRBV5-1,once,.,TRBJ2-1
TGTGCCAGCAGTAAAACCCAAGAGACCCAGTACTTC,CASSKTQETQYF,TRBV28,.,.,TRBJ2-5
TGCGCCAGCAGCCTTCAGGGGGCGCTTGGGGCCAACGTCCTGACTTTC,CASSLQGALGANVLTF,TRBV5-1,.,TRBD1,TRBJ2-6
TGCGCCAGCAGCCAGACCCGGGGAAGGTCTTACGAGCAGTACTTC,CASSQTRGRSYEQYF,TRBV4-3,.,.,TRBJ2-7
TGTGCCACCAGCAGAGGAGAGGGCGCCCCTCGGGAGACCCAGTACTTC,CATSRGEGAPRETQYF,TRBV15,.,.,TRBJ2-5
TGTGCCAGCAGTTTAACAGGGGTATCTTACGAGCAGTACTTC,CASSLTGVSYEQYF,TRBV27,.,TRBD1,TRBJ2-7
TGTGCCAGCAGCTTAGTGGGGGATCTTAACTATGGCTACACCTTC,CASSLVGDLNYGYTF,TRBV7-9,.,.,TRBJ1-2
TGTGCCAGCTCACCGCCCAGCAGACCCAATCAGCCCCAGCATTTT,CASSPPSRPNQPQHF,TRBV18,.,.,TRBJ1-5
TGTGCCAGTAGGCGCCAAATCGGCCTGCGGGGAGAGACCCAGTACTTC,CASRRQIGLRGETQYF,TRBV19,.,.,TRBJ2-5
TGTGCCAGCAGCGCGACCTCGCTCCACGGGGATACGCAGTATTTT,CASSATSLHGDTQYF,TRBV9,.,.,TRBJ2-3
TGTGCCAGCAGCTTACACGGACCATCCTACGAGCAGTACTTC,CASSLHGPSYEQYF,TRBV7-8,few,.,TRBJ2-7
TGTGCCAGTAGTATACAAGGATTTGGAAACACCATATATTTT,CASSIQGFGNTIYF,TRBV19,.,.,TRBJ1-3
TGTGCCAGCAGGCCTTCGGGACAGGGCTTATACAATGAGCAGTTCTTC,CASRPSGQGLYNEQFF,TRBV7-9,.,TRBD1,TRBJ2-1
TGTGCCAGCAGTGCTACTAGCGGGGGGATCGATGAGCAGTTCTTC,CASSATSGGIDEQFF,TRBV9,.,TRBD2,TRBJ2-1
TGTACCAGCAGCCAAGGCGCAGACTATTCCTACGAGCAGTACTTC,CTSSQGADYSYEQYF,TRBV4-2,.,.,TRBJ2-7
TGTGCCAGCAGTGTTAGCGGGAGGGTGATGTACTTC,CASSVSGRVMYF,TRBV6-1,.,TRBD2,TRBJ2-7
TGCGCCAGCAGCCAAATTCCAGGGGGGAGCACTGAAGCTTTCTTT,CASSQIPGGSTEAFF,TRBV4-3,.,TRBD1,TRBJ1-1
TGTGCCAGCAGCCCTAGACAGGGGATGTCACCCCTCCACTTT,CASSPRQGMSPLHF,TRBV7-8,.,TRBD1,TRBJ1-6
TGCGCCAGCAGCTCCGAGGGTGGGAACACTGAAGCTTTCTTT,CASSSEGGNTEAFF,TRBV5-1,.,.,TRBJ1-1
TGCGCCAGCAGCCAAAAACAGGGGCTCGGCTACGAGCAGTACTTC,CASSQKQGLGYEQYF,TRBV5-1,.,TRBD1,TRBJ2-7
TGTGCCTGCCCACCGGGACTAGCGGGGTGGAACACCGGGGAGCTGTTTTTT,CACPPGLAGWNTGELFF,TRBV30,.,TRBD2,TRBJ2-2
TGCGCCAGCAGTTCCCTGGGGAATGAGCAGTTCTTC,CASSSLGNEQFF,TRBV4-1,.,.,TRBJ2-1
TGTGCCAGCAGCCCTGCCCCCGGTCAGCCCCAGCATTTT,CASSPAPGQPQHF,TRBV7-9,.,.,TRBJ1-5
TGTGCCAGCAGCGTAGCTCTAGGCACAGATACGCAGTATTTT,CASSVALGTDTQYF,TRBV9,.,.,TRBJ2-3
TGTGCCAGTAGAATCTATACAGGGGTGAGGGGCAATCAGCCCCAGCATTTT,CASRIYTGVRGNQPQHF,TRBV19,.,TRBD1,TRBJ1-5
TGTGCCAGCAGCCCCACAGGGGGGAATCAGCCCCAGCATTTT,CASSPTGGNQPQHF,TRBV9,.,TRBD1,TRBJ1-5
TGCGCCAGCAGCTTATTCCAGGGGGGCAATGAGCAGTTCTTC,CASSLFQGGNEQFF,TRBV5-1,.,.,TRBJ2-1
TGTGCCAGCACCTTAACAGGGTTTAGCACAGATACGCAGTATTTT,CASTLTGFSTDTQYF,TRBV28,.,.,TRBJ2-3
TGTGCCAGCAGTGAAGCCGGGACGGCCAACTACGAGCAGTACTTC,CASSEAGTANYEQYF,TRBV6-1,.,.,TRBJ2-7
TGTGCCAGCAGCCCCGGGCCCTACGAGCAGTACTTC,CASSPGPYEQYF,TRBV11-2,.,.,TRBJ2-7
TGTGCCAGTGCCACAGGGGCCTACGAGCAGTACTTC,CASATGAYEQYF,TRBV25-1,.,TRBD1,TRBJ2-7
TGCGCCAGCAGCCGAGATTACGAGCAGTACTTC,CASSRDYEQYF,TRBV5-1,.,.,TRBJ2-7
TGTGCCTGGAGTGTATACAGAACTAACTATGGCTACACCTTC,CAWSVYRTNYGYTF,TRBV30,.,.,TRBJ1-2
TGTGCCAGCAGCGCCGTCACAGATACGCAGTATTTT,CASSAVTDTQYF,TRBV7-9,.,.,TRBJ2-3
TGCGCCAGCAGCCAAGATCGAGGACAGACTGGAAACACCATATATTTT,CASSQDRGQTGNTIYF,TRBV4-3,.,.,TRBJ1-3
TGTGCCAGCAGTCTCATGGACGATCAGCCCCAGCATTTT,CASSLMDDQPQHF,TRBV7-9,.,.,TRBJ1-5
TGTGCTAGTGGGCTAAATCAGGGAAGGGTCTTTGGCTACACCTTC,CASGLNQGRVFGYTF,TRBV12-5,.,.,TRBJ1-2
TGTGCCAGCTCACTGGCCGGGACAGGGTTCAATGAGCAGTTCTTC,CASSLAGTGFNEQFF,TRBV18,.,TRBD1,TRBJ2-1
TGCGCCAGCAAGGTAACGGGATTCTACGAGCAGTACTTC,CASKVTGFYEQYF,TRBV5-1,.,.,TRBJ2-7
TGTGCCAGCAATGGGGACAGGGAAATGACCGGGGAGCTGTTTTTT,CASNGDREMTGELFF,TRBV28,.,TRBD1,TRBJ2-2
TGCGCCAGCAGCACCGGGAGTAACGATGAGCAGTTCTTC,CASSTGSNDEQFF,TRBV5-1,.,.,TRBJ2-1